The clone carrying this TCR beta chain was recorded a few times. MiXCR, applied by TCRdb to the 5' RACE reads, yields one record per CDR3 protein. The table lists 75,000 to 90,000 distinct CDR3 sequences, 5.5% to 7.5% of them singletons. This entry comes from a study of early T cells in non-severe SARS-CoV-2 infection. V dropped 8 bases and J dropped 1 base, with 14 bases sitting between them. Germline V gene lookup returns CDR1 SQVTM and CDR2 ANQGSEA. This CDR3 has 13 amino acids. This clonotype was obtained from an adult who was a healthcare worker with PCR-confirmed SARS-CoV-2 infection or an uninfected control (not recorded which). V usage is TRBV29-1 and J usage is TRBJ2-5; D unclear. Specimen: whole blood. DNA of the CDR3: TGCAGCACCGCGTCAGGAATCCAAGAGACCCAGTACTTC. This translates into CSTASGIQETQYF.